Given below is one T cell receptor (beta chain) in context. The antigen is undetermined. Its ends do not fully match the called genes, so a read error is possible. Three rounds of nested PCR, following a modified ARM-PCR protocol, produced the TCRbeta library. TCRdb redid the calling of the multiplex PCR reads with MiXCR, one entry per CDR3 protein. The sample records more than 75,000 distinct CDR3 sequences, 65% to 75% being singletons. This sample stems from a study of tumor and adjacent non-tumor tissue in lung cancer. The wider study: Histology: 12 adenocarcinoma, a couple of squamous cell carcinoma, 1 small cell lung cancer. Samples averaged about 4.3 million productive TCRbeta reads each.

This CDR3 has 14 amino acids. Germline loops: CDR1 MGHRA, CDR2 YSYEKL. No cell sorting was done before RNA was extracted from the tissue. Notes on the study in general: Patients with more diverse tumor TCRs had worse survival.

The sequencing sample was made of lung tumor tissue. This chain uses TRBV4-1 with TRBJ2-5; D ambiguous. The sequence was collected from a woman in her seventies with non-small cell lung cancer. The CDR3 nucleotides read TGCGCCATCAGCCAAGATCGCCTACAAGAGACCAAGTACTTC. This encodes CAISQDRLQETKYF.